Below are 10 T cell receptor beta chains sequenced from a single sample in a study of CD8 T cells in Susac syndrome. cDNA came from roughly 0.53 to 1 ug RNA primed by random hexamers. TCRdb passed the immunoSEQ multiplex PCR reads through MiXCR, listing each CDR3 protein once. The sample holds 160,000 or so distinct CDR3 sequences; roughly 95% are singletons and the top ten take about 0.09%. The sequencing input was CD4+ T cells from PBMCs. The receptor source for this set is a human donor with multiple sclerosis.

This sequence joins TRBV12-5 and TRBJ2-1, with TRBD2 matching 7 bases. Trimming took 3 bases from V and 2 from J; bases not matched to a gene: 4. Germline loops: CDR1 LGHNT, CDR2 FRNRAP. This CDR3 has 15 residues. The DNA of the CDR3 is TGTGCTAGTGGTTTAGGACTAGGTACCTACAATGAGCAGTTCTTC. Residues: CASGLGLGTYNEQFF.

The rearrangement links TRBV6-6 to TRBJ1-1; 7 bases map to TRBD1. The J segment lost 6 bases and the V segment lost 2 bases, leaving 0 bases of the junction unmatched. The germline V gene has CDR1 MNHNY and CDR2 SVGAGI (reference sequence). The CDR3 is 12 amino acids. The CDR3 spells CASSYGTAEAFF. DNA for the CDR3: TGTGCCAGCAGTTACGGGACAGCTGAAGCTTTCTTT.

The chain has TRBV5-6 and TRBJ2-1, with D possibly matching TRBD1 (6 bases). In germline, CDR1 is SGHDT, CDR2 YYEEEE. There are 14 residues in the CDR3. Trimming removed 9 bases at V and 6 bases at J, with 19 bases between. CDR3 region: CATARVQGGNEQFF. Here the CDR3 DNA reads TGTGCCACCGCCCGGGTGCAAGGGGGCAATGAGCAGTTCTTC.

The chain employs TRBV18 and TRBJ1-2; tentatively, D is TRBD1 (6 bases). CDR1 is KGHSH and CDR2 is LQKENI in the germline V gene. The CDR3 length is 13 residues. The V end was cut by 2 bases, the J end by 8 bases, with 12 bases between. The CDR3 sequence is CASSPAGEDGYTF. In nucleotides, the CDR3 is TGTGCCAGCTCACCAGCAGGGGAGGACGGCTACACCTTC.

The V and J genes are TRBV19 and TRBJ1-3; TRBD1 matches 9 bases. Germline lookup yields CDR1 LNHDA and CDR2 SQIVND (reference sequence). Trimming cost V 5 bases and J 2 bases; bases outside gene matches: 7. The CDR3 contains 16 residues. The chain's CDR3 is CASSLHHRGPGNTIYF. DNA for the CDR3: TGTGCCAGTAGTCTTCACCACAGGGGGCCTGGAAACACCATATATTTT.

The chain employs TRBV6-5 and TRBJ1-3; the D is unclear. This CDR3 comprises 15 residues. In germline, CDR1 is MNHEY, CDR2 SVGAGI. Trimming pared 1 base from V and 0 bases from J, leaving 7 bases between. The CDR3 DNA follows: TGTGCCAGCAGTTACTTCGCAAGCTCTGGAAACACCATATATTTT. It codes for CASSYFASSGNTIYF.

The chain employs TRBV27 and TRBJ2-5, with 9 bases that match TRBD2. V trimming: 2 bases; J trimming: 4 bases; junction bases outside the gene matches: 2. The CDR3 covers 14 residues. The V gene's germline CDR1 is MNHEY and CDR2 SMNVEV (reference sequence). The CDR3 bases are TGTGCCAGCAGTTTAATTAGCGGGAGAGAGACCCAGTACTTC. Its protein product is CASSLISGRETQYF.

This clonotype was seen just once. This chain joins TRBV23-1 and TRBJ2-1, with D uncertain. TRBV23-1 is placed among ORFs of uncertain function. V dropped 3 bases and J dropped 10 bases, with 10 bases sitting between them. The CDR3 spans 12 residues. The CDR3 sequence: CASSHPTREQFF. DNA for the CDR3: TGCGCCAGCAGTCACCCGACACGCGAGCAGTTCTTC.

The chain is built from TRBV29-1 and TRBJ2-1, with 9 positions matching TRBD2. The CDR3 is made up of 13 amino acids. Germline CDR1 is SQVTM and CDR2 is ANQGSEA. Germline trimming cut 7 bases from V and 7 bases from J; bases unmatched to any gene: 8. The CDR3 is CSAGTSYLNEQFF. CDR3 nucleotide sequence: TGCAGCGCAGGGACTAGCTACCTAAATGAGCAGTTCTTC.

The genes are TRBV29-1 and TRBJ2-7, with TRBD1 matching 7 bases. CDR3 length: 13 amino acids. The germline V gene encodes CDR1 SQVTM and CDR2 ANQGSEA. Losses at the gene ends were 3 bases for V and 2 bases for J; bases not matched to a gene: 4. The CDR3 sequence is CSVEGQGAYEQYF. CDR3 DNA sequence: TGCAGCGTTGAGGGGCAGGGGGCCTACGAGCAGTACTTC.